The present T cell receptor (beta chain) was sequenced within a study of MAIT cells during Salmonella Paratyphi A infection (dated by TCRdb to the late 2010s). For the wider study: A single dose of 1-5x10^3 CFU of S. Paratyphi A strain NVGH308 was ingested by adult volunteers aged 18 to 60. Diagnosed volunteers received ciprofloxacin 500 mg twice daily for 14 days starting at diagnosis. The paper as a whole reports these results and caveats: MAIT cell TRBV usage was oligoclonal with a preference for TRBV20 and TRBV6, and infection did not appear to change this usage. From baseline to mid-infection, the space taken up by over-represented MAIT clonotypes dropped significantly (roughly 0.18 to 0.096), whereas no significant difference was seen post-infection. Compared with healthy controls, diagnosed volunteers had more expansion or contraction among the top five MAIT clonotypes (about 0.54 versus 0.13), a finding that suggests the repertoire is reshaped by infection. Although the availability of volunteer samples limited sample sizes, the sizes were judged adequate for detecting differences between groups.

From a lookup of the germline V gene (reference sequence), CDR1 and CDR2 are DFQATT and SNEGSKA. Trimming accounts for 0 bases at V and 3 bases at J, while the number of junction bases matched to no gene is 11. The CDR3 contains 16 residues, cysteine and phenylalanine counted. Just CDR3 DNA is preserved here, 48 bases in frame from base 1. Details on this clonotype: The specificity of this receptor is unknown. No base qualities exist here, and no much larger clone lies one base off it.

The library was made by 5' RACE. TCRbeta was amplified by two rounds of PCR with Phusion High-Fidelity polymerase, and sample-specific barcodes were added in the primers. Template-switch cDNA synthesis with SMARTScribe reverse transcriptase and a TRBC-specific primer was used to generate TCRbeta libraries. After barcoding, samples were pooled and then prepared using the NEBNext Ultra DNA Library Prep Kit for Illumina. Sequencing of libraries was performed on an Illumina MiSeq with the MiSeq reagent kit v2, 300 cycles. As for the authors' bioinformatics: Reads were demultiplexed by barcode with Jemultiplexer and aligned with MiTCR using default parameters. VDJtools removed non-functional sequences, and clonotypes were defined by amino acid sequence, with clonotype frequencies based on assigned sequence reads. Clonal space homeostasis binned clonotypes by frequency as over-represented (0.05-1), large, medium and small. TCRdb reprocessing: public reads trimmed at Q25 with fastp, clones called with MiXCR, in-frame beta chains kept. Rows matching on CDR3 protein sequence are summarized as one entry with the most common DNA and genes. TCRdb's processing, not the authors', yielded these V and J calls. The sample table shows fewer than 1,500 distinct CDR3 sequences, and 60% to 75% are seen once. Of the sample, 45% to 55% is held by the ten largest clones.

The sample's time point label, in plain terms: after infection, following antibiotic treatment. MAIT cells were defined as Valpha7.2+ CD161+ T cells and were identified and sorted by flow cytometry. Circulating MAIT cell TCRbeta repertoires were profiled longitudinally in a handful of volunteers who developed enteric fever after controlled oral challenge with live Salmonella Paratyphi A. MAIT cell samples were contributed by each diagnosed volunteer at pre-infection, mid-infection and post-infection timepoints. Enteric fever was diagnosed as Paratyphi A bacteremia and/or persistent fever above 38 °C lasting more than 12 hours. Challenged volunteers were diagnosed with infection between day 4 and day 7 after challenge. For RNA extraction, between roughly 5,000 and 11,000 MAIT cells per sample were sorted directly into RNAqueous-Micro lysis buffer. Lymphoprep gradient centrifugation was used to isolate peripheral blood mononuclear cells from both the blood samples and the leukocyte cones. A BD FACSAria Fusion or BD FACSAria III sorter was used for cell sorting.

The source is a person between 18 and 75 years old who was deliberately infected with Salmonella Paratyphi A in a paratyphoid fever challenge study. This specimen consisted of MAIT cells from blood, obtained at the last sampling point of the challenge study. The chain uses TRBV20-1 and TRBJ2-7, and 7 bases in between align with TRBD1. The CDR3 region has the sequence CSARDHRSGDSYEQYF. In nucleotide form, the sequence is TGCAGTGCTAGAGACCACCGATCCGGGGACAGCTACGAGCAGTACTTC.